Listed below are T cell receptor beta chains from one sample, sequenced in a study of blood T cell repertoires in COVID-19. Produced via immunoSEQ multiplex PCR; TCRdb's table is partial and in-frame only. This sample has some 120,000 clones, with 80% to 90% found just once. Sequencing was carried out using peripheral blood. The receptor set was obtained from a man between 65 and 85 years old with active or convalescent COVID-19. Each CDR3 is given with its conserved first and last residue. The D gene is left open where the match is weak. The size entry is marked missing in some rows and otherwise reads once, few, many or a size class.

V,D,J,size,CDR3,DNA
TRBV4-2,TRBD2,TRBJ2-3,.,CASTMGLLAADTQYF,TGTGCCAGCACCATGGGACTACTCGCGGCTGATACGCAGTATTTT
TRBV7-3,.,TRBJ2-7,.,CASSLDGGNSYEQYF,TGTGCCAGCAGCTTAGATGGCGGGAACTCCTACGAGCAGTACTTC
TRBV18,.,TRBJ2-3,.,CASSLKKQGPGDTQYF,TGTGCCAGCTCACTAAAAAAACAGGGCCCGGGAGATACGCAGTATTTT
TRBV5-1,TRBD2,TRBJ2-3,.,CASSLQLAGGTDTQYF,TGCGCCAGCAGCCTCCAACTAGCGGGAGGCACAGATACGCAGTATTTT
TRBV28,.,TRBJ1-6,.,CASSLRLGGGSPLHF,TGTGCCAGCAGTTTAAGATTGGGGGGAGGTTCACCCCTCCACTTT
TRBV11-3,TRBD2,TRBJ2-7,.,CASSYAAGGAYEQYF,TGTGCCAGCAGCTACGCCGCGGGAGGTGCCTACGAGCAGTACTTC
TRBV28,TRBD1,TRBJ2-6,.,CASSLRRQGPGANVLTF,TGTGCCAGCAGTTTACGAAGACAGGGGCCTGGGGCCAACGTCCTGACTTTC
TRBV28,.,TRBJ2-5,.,CASSLPTGAETQYF,TGTGCCAGCAGTTTACCGACTGGAGCTGAGACCCAGTACTTC
TRBV4-1,.,TRBJ1-2,.,CASSQVIGGYGYTF,TGCGCCAGCAGCCAAGTAATAGGAGGGTATGGCTACACCTTC
TRBV5-4,.,TRBJ2-3,.,CASRFWGRDTQYF,TGTGCCAGCAGATTCTGGGGGCGAGATACGCAGTATTTT
TRBV11-2,.,TRBJ2-1,.,CASSAGGYYEQFF,TGTGCCAGCAGCGCCGGAGGTTATTACGAGCAGTTCTTC
TRBV5-8,.,TRBJ1-1,.,CASSLVNRNTEAFF,TGTGCCAGCAGCTTGGTTAACAGAAACACTGAAGCTTTCTTT
TRBV6-5,TRBD2,TRBJ2-1,.,CASSIAGGPGNEQFF,TGTGCCAGCAGTATAGCGGGAGGGCCAGGTAATGAGCAGTTCTTC
TRBV7-9,.,TRBJ1-4,.,CASSLGGSTNEKLFF,TGTGCCAGCAGCTTGGGAGGATCAACTAATGAAAAACTGTTTTTT
TRBV28,TRBD2,TRBJ2-7,.,CASSSKAGGTYEQYF,TGTGCCAGCAGTTCTAAAGCGGGAGGCACCTACGAGCAGTACTTC
TRBV27,.,TRBJ2-1,.,CASWALDYNEQFF,TGTGCCAGCTGGGCTTTAGATTACAATGAGCAGTTCTTC
TRBV28,TRBD1,TRBJ2-5,many,CASSLLVARTGGETQYF,TGTGCCAGCAGTTTATTAGTAGCTCGGACAGGGGGGGAGACCCAGTACTTC
TRBV28,TRBD2,TRBJ2-2,.,CASSWAGGNTGELFF,TGTGCCAGCAGTTGGGCGGGAGGTAACACCGGGGAGCTGTTTTTT
TRBV2,TRBD1,TRBJ1-1,.,CASRGTVWTEAFF,TGTGCCAGCAGGGGGACAGTTTGGACTGAAGCTTTCTTT
TRBV6-2/TRBV6-3,TRBD1,TRBJ2-7,.,CASSFGDRAYEQYF,TGTGCCAGCAGTTTTGGGGACAGGGCCTACGAGCAGTACTTC
TRBV27,.,TRBJ2-7,few,CASSESGEQYF,TGTGCCAGCAGTGAAAGCGGGGAGCAGTACTTC
TRBV6-5,TRBD1,TRBJ1-3,.,CASSYNAGQGTGTIYF,TGTGCCAGCAGTTACAATGCCGGACAGGGGACGGGCACCATATATTTT
TRBV3-1/TRBV3-2,TRBD2,TRBJ2-2,.,CASSRTSGRALNTGELFF,TGTGCCAGCAGCCGGACTAGCGGGAGGGCCTTGAACACCGGGGAGCTGTTTTTT
TRBV7-2,.,TRBJ1-3,.,CASSLVQGLGGNTIYF,TGTGCCAGCAGCTTAGTCCAGGGGTTAGGTGGAAACACCATATATTTT
TRBV27,.,TRBJ1-3,.,CASRLGGSGNTIYF,TGTGCCAGCCGCCTTGGGGGGTCTGGAAACACCATATATTTT
TRBV7-3,.,TRBJ2-3,.,CASSLLATASTDTQYF,TGTGCCAGCAGCTTGCTGGCTACAGCTAGCACAGATACGCAGTATTTT
TRBV20-1,.,TRBJ1-2,.,CSAGRGYGYTF,TGCAGTGCGGGCAGGGGATATGGCTACACCTTC
TRBV6-2/TRBV6-3,.,TRBJ1-5,.,CASTPGRGSNQPQHF,TGTGCCAGCACCCCGGGGAGGGGAAGCAATCAGCCCCAGCATTTT
TRBV30,.,TRBJ1-2,.,CAWSVLDSYGYTF,TGTGCCTGGAGTGTCCTGGACAGCTATGGCTACACCTTC
TRBV4-1,.,TRBJ1-4,.,CASSQAVIRFRTNEKLFF,TGCGCCAGCAGCCAAGCGGTAATCCGGTTTCGAACTAATGAAAAACTGTTTTTT
TRBV28,.,TRBJ1-4,once,CASRGSGKLFF,TGTGCCAGCAGAGGTTCGGGAAAACTGTTTTTT
TRBV7-4,.,TRBJ2-3,once,CASSFAPGLSDTQYF,TGTGCCAGCAGCTTTGCTCCGGGACTTTCAGATACGCAGTATTTT
TRBV28,.,TRBJ1-6,.,CASSLGSAGSPLHF,TGTGCCAGCAGTTTAGGCAGTGCGGGGTCACCCCTCCACTTT
TRBV6-5,.,TRBJ1-3,few,CASLGGSGNTIYF,TGTGCCAGTTTGGGGGGTTCTGGAAACACCATATATTTT
TRBV6-6,TRBD2,TRBJ2-4,.,CASSLAGEAKNIQYF,TGTGCCAGCAGTCTAGCGGGAGAAGCCAAAAACATTCAGTACTTC
TRBV30,.,TRBJ2-1,once,CAWGPRNEQFF,TGTGCCTGGGGTCCCCGGAATGAGCAGTTCTTC
TRBV18,TRBD1,TRBJ1-6,.,CASSRDRSGSSLHF,TGTGCCAGCTCCCGGGACAGATCCGGGTCATCCCTCCACTTT
TRBV10-2,TRBD2,TRBJ2-6,.,CASLGGGVGANVLTF,TGCGCCAGCCTGGGGGGAGGGGTCGGGGCCAACGTCCTGACTTTC
TRBV10-1,.,TRBJ2-3,.,CASSDYRNLDTQYF,TGCGCCAGCAGTGATTACAGGAACTTAGATACGCAGTATTTT
TRBV7-9,TRBD1,TRBJ2-3,.,CASSQGAGDGDTQYF,TGTGCCAGCAGCCAGGGGGCAGGGGATGGGGATACGCAGTATTTT
TRBV7-3,TRBD1,TRBJ2-5,.,CASNPQGEETQYF,TGTGCCAGCAACCCTCAGGGGGAAGAGACCCAGTACTTC
TRBV28,TRBD2,TRBJ2-2,.,CASSSRLAGVTGELFF,TGTGCCAGCAGCTCGAGACTAGCGGGAGTCACCGGGGAGCTGTTTTTT
TRBV2,.,TRBJ2-5,.,CASSEVTSETQYF,TGTGCCAGCAGTGAGGTGACAAGCGAGACCCAGTACTTC
TRBV3-1/TRBV3-2,TRBD1,TRBJ1-3,.,CASRQGVTGNTIYF,TGTGCCAGCAGACAGGGGGTTACTGGAAACACCATATATTTT
TRBV28,TRBD2,TRBJ2-1,.,CASSARLAGYNEQFF,TGTGCCAGCAGCGCCAGACTAGCGGGATACAATGAGCAGTTCTTC
TRBV25-1,TRBD2,TRBJ2-1,.,CASSESPGGRNEQFF,TGTGCCAGCAGTGAATCTCCGGGAGGGCGCAATGAGCAGTTCTTC
TRBV4-2,TRBD2,TRBJ2-7,.,CASSQDWGTSGTGQYF,TGTGCCAGCAGCCAAGACTGGGGGACTAGCGGGACCGGGCAGTACTTC
TRBV14,.,TRBJ2-3,.,CASSPRGGGTDTQYF,TGTGCCAGCAGTCCCCGTGGAGGGGGCACAGATACGCAGTATTTT
TRBV19,TRBD2,TRBJ2-1,.,CASSSRTSGSHEQFF,TGTGCCAGTAGTTCCCGGACTAGCGGGAGCCATGAGCAGTTCTTC
TRBV6-5,.,TRBJ2-5,.,CASSYGSVADDTQYF,TGTGCCAGCAGTTACGGGTCAGTTGCGGATGATACCCAGTACTTC